This T cell receptor beta chain was sequenced for a study of radiation and T cells in renal cell carcinoma. As for time point: blood 2 weeks post-SBRT. The treatment is: 15 Gy SBRT to primary tumor, nephrectomy 4 weeks later. Clear cell pathology was present in this patient's renal cell carcinoma. CDR1 is KGHSY, CDR2 FQNENV, per germline. This CDR3 is 14 amino acids long. Trimming left V 0 bases short and J 4 bases short, with 7 bases between. Sequenced by immunoSEQ multiplex PCR; TCRdb stores in-frame clones only, minus some. The sample has about 130,000 clones; around 85% are singletons. Source: blood, taken from a patient whose treatment included radiotherapy and nephrectomy. The gene calls are TRBV16 and TRBJ2-1, with D unclear. The origin of this receptor is a man aged 50 or older with renal cell carcinoma. In DNA form, the CDR3 reads TGTGCCAGCAGCCAATCGAACGTATACAATGAGCAGTTCTTC. Protein: CASSQSNVYNEQFF. The full variable domain, rest sourced from reference TRBV16 and TRBJ2-1, is GEEVAQTPKHLVRGEGQKAKLYCAPIKGHSYVFWYQQVLKNEFKFLISFQNENVFDETGMPKERFSAKCLPNSPCSLEIQATKLEDSAVYFCASSQSNVYNEQFFGPGTRLTVL.